Below, one T cell receptor (beta chain) is given with its context. This specimen comes from a study of blood T cell repertoires in COVID-19. Across the whole study: The United States, Italy and Spain supplied acute and convalescent COVID-19 samples. Sample material is recorded as cDNA or gDNA derived from T cells, B-cell-depleted T cells, or PBMCs.

Profiled with immunoSEQ multiplex PCR; TCRdb holds only in-frame clones, not every one. This sample has approximately 200,000 clones, with around nine tenths found just once. This CDR3 spans 15 amino acids. Germline assignment: CDR1 GTSNPN and CDR2 SVGIG (reference sequence). V lost 2 bases and J 4 bases, leaving 17 bases between the germline ends. The chain couples TRBV30 to TRBJ1-1, with a possible D match to TRBD1 (6 bases). The origin of this receptor is a young man with active or convalescent COVID-19. The sequenced material came from peripheral blood. CDR3 loop: CAWSTYWGGGTEAFF. CDR3 DNA sequence: TGTGCCTGGAGTACCTACTGGGGGGGCGGCACTGAAGCTTTCTTT.